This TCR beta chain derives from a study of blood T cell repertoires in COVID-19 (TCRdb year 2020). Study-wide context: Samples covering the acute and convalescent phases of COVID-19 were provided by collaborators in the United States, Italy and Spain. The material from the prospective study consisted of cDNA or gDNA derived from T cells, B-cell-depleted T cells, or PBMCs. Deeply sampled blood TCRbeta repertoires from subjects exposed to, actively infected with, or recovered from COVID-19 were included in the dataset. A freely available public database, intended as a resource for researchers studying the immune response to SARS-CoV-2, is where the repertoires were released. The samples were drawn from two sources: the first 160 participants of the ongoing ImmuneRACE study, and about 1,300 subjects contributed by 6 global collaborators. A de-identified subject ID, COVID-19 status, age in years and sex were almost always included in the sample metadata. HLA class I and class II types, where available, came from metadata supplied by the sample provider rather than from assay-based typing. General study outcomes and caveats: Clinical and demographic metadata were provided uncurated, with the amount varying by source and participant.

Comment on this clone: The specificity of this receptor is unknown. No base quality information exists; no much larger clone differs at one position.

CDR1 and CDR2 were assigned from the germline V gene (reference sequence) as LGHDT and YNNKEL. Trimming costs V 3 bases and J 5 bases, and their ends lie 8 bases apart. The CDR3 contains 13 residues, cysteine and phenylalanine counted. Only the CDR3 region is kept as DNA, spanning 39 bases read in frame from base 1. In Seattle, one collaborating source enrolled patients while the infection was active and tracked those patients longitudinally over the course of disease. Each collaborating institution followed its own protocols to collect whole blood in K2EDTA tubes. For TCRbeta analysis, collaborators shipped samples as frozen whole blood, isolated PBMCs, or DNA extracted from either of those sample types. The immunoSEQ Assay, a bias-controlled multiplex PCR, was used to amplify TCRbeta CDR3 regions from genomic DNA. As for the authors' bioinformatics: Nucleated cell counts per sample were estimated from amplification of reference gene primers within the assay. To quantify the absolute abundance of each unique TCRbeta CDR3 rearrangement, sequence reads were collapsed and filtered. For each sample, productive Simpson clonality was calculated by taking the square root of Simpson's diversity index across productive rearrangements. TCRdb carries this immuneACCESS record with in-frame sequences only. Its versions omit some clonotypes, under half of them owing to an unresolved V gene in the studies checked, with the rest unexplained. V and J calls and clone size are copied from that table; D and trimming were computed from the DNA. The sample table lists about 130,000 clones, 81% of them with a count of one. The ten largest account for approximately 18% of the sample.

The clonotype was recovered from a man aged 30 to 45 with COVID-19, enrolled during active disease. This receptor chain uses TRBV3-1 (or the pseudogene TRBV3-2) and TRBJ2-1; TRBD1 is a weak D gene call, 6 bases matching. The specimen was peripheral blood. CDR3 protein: CASSQGADNEQFF. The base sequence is TGTGCCAGCAGCCAGGGGGCAGACAATGAGCAGTTCTTC.